This passage covers 27 T cell receptor beta chains from one sample sequenced in a study of glioma-infiltrating T cells. TCR alpha and beta CDR3 regions were amplified from RNA using iRepertoire nested multiplex PCR. TCRdb reprocessed the multiplex PCR reads with MiXCR, giving one entry per CDR3 protein. The data hold under 200,000 distinct CDR3 sequences, with over 40% observed a single time. Sequenced sample: glioma tissue, nonneoplastic brain tissue, or PBMCs (not recorded which). The receptors originated from a human donor with low-grade glioma or glioblastoma, undergoing nonglioma brain surgery, or in good health (not recorded which).

This sequence joins TRBV28 and TRBJ2-1; D gene unclear. The CDR3 covers 16 residues. CDR1 MDHEN and CDR2 SYDVKM come from the germline V gene. V was trimmed by 2 bases and J by 13 bases, leaving 24 bases between them. The DNA for the CDR3 is TGTGCCAGCAGTTTAGGCACCAGCCGCCGACAAGAGACCCAGTTCTTC. This gives the protein CASSLGTSRRQETQFF.

This clonotype was counted only a few times. A read error may explain this, as a much larger clone is one base away. CDR3 coding DNA: TGTGCCAGCAGGCGCGGACAGGCTACCTCCTACGAGCAGTACTTC. Residues: CASRRGQATSYEQYF. V is TRBV7-6 and J is TRBJ2-7, with 7 bases matching TRBD1. This CDR3 comprises 15 residues. V trimming: 6 bases; J trimming: 0 bases; junction bases outside the gene matches: 8. The V gene's germline CDR1 is SGHVS and CDR2 FNYEAQ.

This clonotype occurred many times. The chain employs TRBV6-2 or TRBV6-3 and TRBJ2-1; D not certain. This CDR3 has 12 residues. V was cut by 2 bases and J by 7 bases, with 6 bases left in between. Germline V CDR1 and CDR2: MNHEY, SVGEGT. The CDR3, as DNA: TGTGCCAGCAGTTACGTCAGGAATGAGCAGTTCTTC. Its translation: CASSYVRNEQFF.

This clonotype has just a few counts. A clone one base away is much larger, so this may be a read error. The chain joins TRBV6-9 to TRBJ2-1; maybe TRBD1 (7 bases). The V gene lost 4 bases and the J gene lost 13 bases, with 11 bases spanning the gap. The CDR3 extends over 11 amino acids. CDR1 is MNHGY and CDR2 is SVAAGI in the germline V gene. The CDR3 sequence: CASSLTGTQFF. The CDR3, as DNA: TGTGCCAGCAGTTTGACAGGGACTCAGTTCTTC.

This clonotype was counted between two and nine times. The chain is built from TRBV25-1 and TRBJ2-5, with 8 bases fitting TRBD2. The CDR3 sequence is 16 residues long. The ends lost 9 bases at V and 5 bases at J; junction bases unmatched: 17. Germline V gene sequence: CDR1 MGHDK, CDR2 SYGVNS. The chain's CDR3 is CASSRRGGAGAETQYF. The CDR3 DNA follows: TGTGCCAGTTCGAGGAGGGGCGGAGCGGGAGCGGAGACCCAGTACTTC. The variable domain in full, with the rest retrieved from reference TRBV25-1 and TRBJ2-5, is EADIYQTPRYLVIGTGKKITLECSQTMGHDKMYWYQQDPGMELHLIHYSYGVNSTEKGDLSSESTVSRIRTEHFPLTLESARPSHTSQYLCASSRRGGAGAETQYFGPGTRLLVL.

The gene calls are TRBV4-2 and TRBJ1-2; possible D gene TRBD1, 5 bases. Germline V CDR1 and CDR2: LGHNA, YNFKEQ. The CDR3 runs to 17 residues. The V gene lost 0 bases and the J gene lost 0 bases, with 14 bases spanning the gap. The CDR3 spells CASSQDWGLQANYGYTF. The CDR3 bases are TGTGCCAGCAGCCAAGATTGGGGCTTACAGGCTAACTATGGCTACACCTTC.

On this clonotype itself: An end of the junction does not agree with germline; a read error may underlie this. This chain joins TRBV11-2 and TRBJ2-3; D might be TRBD1 or TRBD2, each matching 5 bases. Germline V gives CDR1 SGHAT, CDR2 FQNNGV. The CDR3 length is 14 residues. The CDR3 loop is CASRRGPSTDAQYF. As DNA, the CDR3 is TGTGCCAGCAGGAGGGGTCCTAGCACAGATGCGCAGTATTTT.

As concerns this clonotype: Possible read error: a much larger clone is one base away. V gene TRBV12-3 or TRBV12-4 combines with J gene TRBJ2-1, with 8 bases that match TRBD2. The CDR3 runs 14 residues. CDR3 sequence: CASSSTGGDKEQFF. The CDR3 bases are TGTGCCAGCAGTTCTACCGGGGGGGACAAAGAGCAGTTCTTC.

This clonotype has a count of ten or more. V usage is TRBV20-1 and J usage is TRBJ2-1, with 8 positions matching TRBD2. The trim removed 5 bases at V and 7 bases at J, leaving 10 bases unmatched. Germline loops: CDR1 DFQATT, CDR2 SNEGSKA (reference sequence). CDR3 length: 14 residues. The CDR3 DNA reads as TGCAGTGCTGACGGGAGGGCCTTTGGGAATGAGCAGTTCTTC. Its translation is CSADGRAFGNEQFF.

With respect to this clonotype: A much larger clone differs by one base, so this may be a read error. CDR3 loop: CASSQDRGGNTIYF. DNA of the CDR3: TGTGCCAGCAGCCAAGACAGGGGTGGAAACACCATATATTTT. The chain carries TRBV3-1 and TRBJ1-3, with TRBD1 as a possible D gene (6 bases). V dropped 0 bases and J dropped 3 bases, with 6 bases sitting between them. CDR3 length equals 14 residues. Looked up from germline, CDR1 is LGHDT and CDR2 is YNNKEL (reference sequence).

This clonotype was picked up a small number of times. V gene TRBV7-2 combines with J gene TRBJ2-6; a weak D match, TRBD1 (5 bases). V gave up 4 bases and J gave up 0 bases, with 7 bases separating them. Germline V lookup: CDR1 SGHTA, CDR2 FQGNSA. This CDR3 spans 15 amino acids. CDR3 amino acids: CASSSDSSGANVLTF. The CDR3 coding sequence is TGTGCCAGCAGCTCCGACAGCTCTGGGGCCAACGTCCTGACTTTC.

On this clonotype: Without the conserved terminal phenylalanine or tryptophan, this CDR3 likely stems from a read error. The chain couples TRBV2 to TRBJ2-7; TRBD2 agrees at 8 bases. The CDR3 covers 18 residues. J was trimmed by 1 base and V by 7 bases; bases with no gene match: 18. Germline V gene data show CDR1 as SNHLY and CDR2 as FYNNEI. CDR3 nucleotides: TGTGCCAGCACGGGAACCGGGACTAACGGGAGGGGGTCCTACGAGCAGTACTAC. Residues: CASTGTGTNGRGSYEQYY.

This clonotype was observed many times. CDR3 residues: CSAPLGQGDYNEQFF. Here the CDR3 DNA reads TGCAGTGCCCCATTAGGACAGGGGGACTACAATGAGCAGTTCTTC. The rearrangement links TRBV20-1 to TRBJ2-1; 10 nucleotides agree with TRBD1. The CDR3 spans 15 residues. V lost 6 bases, J lost 3 bases, and 8 bases stayed unmatched. From germline, CDR1 is DFQATT and CDR2 SNEGSKA (reference sequence).

This clonotype was observed many times. The rearrangement uses TRBV24-1 and TRBJ1-2, with D hard to call. Germline loops: CDR1 KGHDR, CDR2 SFDVKD. This CDR3 is 13 amino acids long. V was pared by 3 bases and J by 4 bases, with 8 bases between. The CDR3 DNA is TGTGCCACCAGTGATCGGGGTGGCTATGGCTACACCTTC. This translates into CATSDRGGYGYTF.

Note on this clonotype: A much larger clone lies a single base off, so this may be a read error. CDR3 protein: CASSPTVSGTGELFF. DNA for the CDR3: TGTGCCAGCAGTCCCACGGTATCGGGCACCGGGGAGCTGTTTTTT. The V gene is TRBV6-1, the J gene TRBJ2-2; D gene unclear. From germline, CDR1 is MNHNS and CDR2 SASEGT. V lost 5 bases and J 4 bases, leaving 14 bases between the germline ends. This CDR3 spans 15 amino acids.

This clonotype was detected many times. As DNA, the CDR3 is TGTGCCAGTAGTTGGACAAAGTCTAGCTCCTACAATGAGCAGTTCTTC. Its protein product is CASSWTKSSSYNEQFF. This sequence joins TRBV19 and TRBJ2-1; possible D gene TRBD1, 5 bases. Germline V gene sequence: CDR1 LNHDA, CDR2 SQIVND (reference sequence). V was trimmed by 5 bases and J by 0 bases, leaving 14 bases between them. This CDR3 contains 16 residues.

This chain uses TRBV5-4 with TRBJ1-2; D may be TRBD1 (5 bases). V dropped 0 bases and J dropped 4 bases, with 16 bases sitting between them. Germline values: CDR1 SGHNT, CDR2 YYREEE (reference sequence). This CDR3 region has 16 residues. CDR3 sequence (DNA): TGTGCCAGCAGCTTGGATACAGGAGGGAATAGCTATGGCTACACCTTC. This codes for CASSLDTGGNSYGYTF.

As for this clonotype: This clone may be a read error of a much larger clone one base away. The rearrangement links TRBV5-1 to TRBJ2-3, with 9 bases identical to TRBD2. J gave up 1 base and V 2 bases, and 2 bases lay outside the gene matches. Germline CDR1 is SGHRS and CDR2 is YFSETQ. The CDR3 contains 15 residues. In DNA form, the CDR3 reads TGCGCCAGCAGCTTCGCGGGAGGGGGCACAGATACGCAGTATTTT. Protein sequence: CASSFAGGGTDTQYF.

This clonotype was counted once. Here the CDR3 reads CASSRGLAGSCEQFF. Written as DNA, the CDR3 is TGTGCCAGCAGCCGGGGACTAGCGGGATCCTGTGAGCAGTTCTTC. The V gene is TRBV7-9, the J gene TRBJ2-1, with 13 nucleotides matching TRBD2. This CDR3 comprises 15 residues. Looked up from germline, CDR1 is SEHNR and CDR2 is FQNEAQ (reference sequence). V lost 5 bases and J lost 9; bases outside the gene matches: 7.

As regards this clonotype: This may be a read error: a much more frequent sequence differs by one nucleotide. The chain has TRBV29-1 and TRBJ2-5; the match to TRBD1 covers 8 bases. Germline CDR1 and CDR2: SQVTM and ANQGSEA. CDR3 length: 12 amino acids. J gave up 5 bases and V 6 bases, and 5 bases lay outside the gene matches. For the CDR3, the DNA is TGCAGCGTCTACACAGGGGGTGAGACCCAGTACTTC. Translated: CSVYTGGETQYF.

This clonotype has ten or more counts. The rearrangement joins TRBV11-3 to TRBJ2-1; D may be TRBD2 (5 bases). V was shortened by 2 bases and J by 9 bases, with 11 bases between the two germline ends. CDR1 and CDR2 (germline): SGHNT, YENEEA. This CDR3 has 13 residues. The CDR3 DNA is TGTGCCAGCAGCTTATGGCTAGCCGGTGAGCAGTTCTTC. Its translation is CASSLWLAGEQFF.

Regarding this clonotype: Just one base apart from a much larger clone, this may be a read error. The rearrangement links TRBV15 to TRBJ2-7; perhaps TRBD2 as D (7 bases). The V gene's germline CDR1 is LNHNV and CDR2 YYDKDF (reference sequence). With 2 bases removed from V and 3 bases from J, the gap between germline ends came to 23 bases. CDR3 size: 18 residues. CDR3 loop: CATSRPWTRGSSGYEQYF. The CDR3 DNA is TGTGCCACCAGCAGACCATGGACTAGGGGGAGTTCCGGCTACGAGCAGTACTTC.

V gene TRBV20-1 combines with J gene TRBJ2-7; TRBD2 matches 10 bases. The CDR3 is made up of 15 amino acids. Trimming cost V 1 base and J 2 bases; bases outside gene matches: 5. CDR1 DFQATT and CDR2 SNEGSKA come from the germline V gene (reference sequence). Here the CDR3 DNA reads TGCAGTGCTAGAGCTTCTAGCGGGAGTGCCTACGAGCAGTACTTC. Amino acid sequence: CSARASSGSAYEQYF.

At least ten counts were recorded for this clonotype. V is TRBV20-1 and J is TRBJ1-5; 7 bases align to TRBD1. The CDR3 extends over 13 amino acids. From germline, CDR1 is DFQATT and CDR2 SNEGSKA (reference sequence). Trimming took 6 bases from V and 4 from J; bases not matched to a gene: 6. CDR3 sequence reads: CSAPTGRNQPQHF. CDR3 coding DNA: TGCAGTGCGCCGACAGGGCGGAATCAGCCCCAGCATTTT.

This clonotype turned up a few times. This chain links TRBV7-2 with TRBJ2-5, with 8 bases aligning to TRBD1. CDR1 and CDR2 from the germline V gene are SGHTA and FQGNSA. V lost 6 bases and J lost 5; bases outside the gene matches: 8. This CDR3 is 14 amino acids long. DNA for the CDR3: TGTGCCAGCAGTCGCGACAGGGGTATCGAGACCCAGTACTTC. It is translated as CASSRDRGIETQYF.

The chain uses TRBV5-4 and TRBJ2-7; 9 bases map to TRBD1. The junction had 11 bases not matched to a gene; V was cut back by 4 bases and J by 6 bases. CDR3 size: 15 residues. Germline V gene data show CDR1 as SGHNT and CDR2 as YYREEE (reference sequence). The CDR3 DNA reads as TGTGCCAGCAGCACGGGACAGGGTTACAGCAGCGAGCAGTACTTC. Its translation: CASSTGQGYSSEQYF.

This clonotype was recorded a few times. The V call is TRBV12-3 or TRBV12-4, the J call TRBJ2-3, with D unclear. CDR3 length: 13 amino acids. Trimming shortened V by 6 bases and J by 4 bases, and 11 bases separated the two germline ends. The CDR3 region has the DNA TGTGCCAGCAGATCATCTCTGGCAGATACGCAGTATTTT. It codes for CASRSSLADTQYF.